These 19 T cell receptor beta chains were sequenced from one sample in a study of shared T cell receptors in the human thymus. The assay was immunoSEQ multiplex PCR, and TCRdb's table has in-frame clones only and misses some. Of about 660,000 clones in the sample, approximately 87% were seen once. These data also featured in a second study, about human thymus T cells.

Sequenced sample: thymocytes. All receptors come from a boy under two years old with a congenital heart defect.

This sequence joins TRBV29-1 and TRBJ1-2; 8 nucleotides line up with TRBD1. The CDR3 has 13 residues. With V trimmed by 4 bases and J by 6 bases, 7 bases remained unmatched. Per germline, CDR1 SQVTM and CDR2 ANQGSEA. The CDR3 coding sequence is TGCAGCGTTGGAGCCTGGACAGGGAATGGCTACACCTTC. Protein product: CSVGAWTGNGYTF.

This clone has more than one count but fewer than ten. The chain employs TRBV10-3 and TRBJ1-3; 8 bases agree with TRBD1. This CDR3 region has 15 residues. Germline lookup yields CDR1 ENHRY and CDR2 SYGVKD. V dropped 11 bases and J dropped 2; count of bases not matched to a gene: 11. Here the CDR3 reads CAVFGQGSTGNTIYF. Here the CDR3 DNA reads TGTGCCGTCTTCGGACAGGGCAGCACTGGAAACACCATATATTTT.

The V gene is TRBV10-3, the J gene TRBJ1-1; 9 bases fit TRBD1. Trimming at V came to 10 bases and at J to 7 bases, leaving 13 bases not matched to a gene. The length of the CDR3 is 14 residues. Germline V gene lookup returns CDR1 ENHRY and CDR2 SYGVKD. This CDR3 reads CATHRDREGGEAFF. In DNA form, the CDR3 reads TGTGCCACCCACCGGGACAGGGAAGGGGGTGAAGCTTTCTTT.

V and J are TRBV6-5 and TRBJ2-1; D perhaps matches TRBD1 (5 bases). CDR3 length equals 15 residues. V was pared by 6 bases and J by 7 bases, with 19 bases between. CDR1 MNHEY and CDR2 SVGAGI come from the germline V gene. The CDR3 spells CASSYAQGGNNEQFF. Written as DNA, the CDR3 is TGTGCCAGCAGCTACGCGCAGGGTGGGAATAATGAGCAGTTCTTC.

This chain joins TRBV5-6 and TRBJ1-6; TRBD1 is a possible D gene (5 bases). Trimming took off 0 bases at V and 7 bases at J, with 14 bases between the two ends. Germline V gene data show CDR1 as SGHDT and CDR2 as YYEEEE. This CDR3 has 16 residues. The CDR3: CASSLDAVKGNSPLHF. CDR3 DNA sequence: TGTGCCAGCAGCTTGGACGCAGTCAAGGGGAATTCACCCCTCCACTTT.

The chain has TRBV5-1 and TRBJ1-3; D call uncertain. Trimming cost V 0 bases and J 0 bases, with 13 bases left between them. The CDR3 sequence is 17 residues long. Germline CDR1 is SGHRS and CDR2 is YFSETQ. The CDR3 spells CASSLVGEPSSGNTIYF. CDR3 bases: TGCGCCAGCAGCTTGGTTGGGGAGCCAAGCTCTGGAAACACCATATATTTT.

The rearrangement joins TRBV11-2 to TRBJ2-2; tentative D call: TRBD2 (5 bases). This CDR3 comprises 16 residues. Trimming shortened V by 4 bases and J by 5 bases, and 17 bases separated the two germline ends. CDR1 SGHAT and CDR2 FQNNGV come from the germline V gene. The CDR3 DNA sequence: TGTGCCAGCAGCTCGCCTAGAGGGTCGAGTACCGGGGAGCTGTTTTTT. Its translation: CASSSPRGSSTGELFF. Complete variable domain (other parts from reference TRBV11-2 and TRBJ2-2): EAGVAQSPRYKIIEKRQSVAFWCNPISGHATLYWYQQILGQGPKLLIQFQNNGVVDDSQLPKDRFSAERLKGVDSTLKIQPAKLEDSAVYLCASSSPRGSSTGELFFGEGSRLTVL.

This rearrangement joins TRBV27 to TRBJ1-5; 8 bases line up with TRBD1. Germline V lookup: CDR1 MNHEY, CDR2 SMNVEV (reference sequence). J was trimmed by 1 base and V by 6 bases; bases with no gene match: 5. There are 15 residues in the CDR3. The CDR3 nucleotides read TGTGCCAGCAGGGCAGGGGGCGGGAGCAATCAGCCCCAGCATTTT. This encodes CASRAGGGSNQPQHF.

The chain recombines TRBV14 with TRBJ2-1; 8 nucleotides align to TRBD2. The germline V gene has CDR1 SGHDN and CDR2 FVKESK. The V and J ends lost 1 base and 4 bases, in that order; junction bases with no gene match: 0. CDR3 size: 14 residues. The CDR3 spells CASSQASGYNEQFF. The CDR3 region has the DNA TGTGCCAGCAGCCAAGCTAGCGGGTACAATGAGCAGTTCTTC.

V usage is TRBV6-5 and J usage is TRBJ1-6; D not certain. The CDR3 loop spans 14 amino acids. The germline V gene encodes CDR1 MNHEY and CDR2 SVGAGI. Trimming took 8 bases from V and 5 from J, leaving 13 bases between them. In DNA form, the CDR3 reads TGTGCCAGCTCGTGGGGAGCTAATAATTCACCCCTCCACTTT. The encoded protein is CASSWGANNSPLHF.

The chain couples TRBV5-6 to TRBJ1-2; 7 nucleotides match TRBD1. The CDR3 runs to 15 residues. V gave up 3 bases and J gave up 5 bases; unmatched junction bases: 10. From germline, CDR1 is SGHDT and CDR2 YYEEEE. CDR3 sequence (DNA): TGTGCCAGCAGCTCGGGACAGCCCAAGGGGTATGGCTACACCTTC. Translating it yields CASSSGQPKGYGYTF.

V and J are TRBV30 and TRBJ2-2; a possible D gene is TRBD2 (6 bases). Trimming took off 2 bases at V and 0 bases at J, with 13 bases between the two ends. This CDR3 is 16 amino acids long. Germline CDR1 and CDR2: GTSNPN and SVGIG (reference sequence). CDR3: CAWSRAGGTNTGELFF. DNA of the CDR3: TGTGCCTGGAGTCGGGCAGGCGGGACGAACACCGGGGAGCTGTTTTTT.

The chain couples TRBV5-6 to TRBJ1-5; 8 bases agree with TRBD1. This CDR3 region has 17 residues. With 0 bases clipped from V and 7 bases from J, the junction kept 12 bases outside the gene matches. Looked up from germline, CDR1 is SGHDT and CDR2 is YYEEEE. As DNA, the CDR3 is TGTGCCAGCAGCTTGGGTTTACAGGGGGGAGGAGGCCAGCCCCAGCATTTT. Protein product: CASSLGLQGGGGQPQHF. Drawing the rest from reference TRBV5-6 and TRBJ1-5, the complete variable domain is DAGVTQSPTHLIKTRGQQVTLRCSPKSGHDTVSWYQQALGQGPQFIFQYYEEEERQRGNFPDRFSGHQFPNYSSELNVNALLLGDSALYLCASSLGLQGGGGQPQHFGDGTRLSIL.

V is TRBV5-6 and J is TRBJ1-5, with 8 bases lining up with TRBD1. CDR3 size: 16 residues. V lost 4 bases to trimming and J lost 0 bases; unmatched junction nucleotides: 6. Germline CDR1 and CDR2: SGHDT and YYEEEE. CDR3: CASSTQGEDSNQPQHF. The DNA for the CDR3 is TGTGCCAGCAGCACACAGGGGGAAGATAGCAATCAGCCCCAGCATTTT.

This rearrangement joins TRBV2 to TRBJ1-3; D remains unclear. The V end lost 3 bases, the J end lost 0 bases, and 12 bases lay between the germline ends. The V gene's germline CDR1 is SNHLY and CDR2 FYNNEI. The CDR3 sequence is 16 residues long. CDR3 DNA: TGTGCCAGCAGTGAGGATTGGAGGCTCTCTGGAAACACCATATATTTT. This encodes CASSEDWRLSGNTIYF.

This clone appeared once. The CDR3 DNA sequence: TGTGCCAGCTGCCTCGGGACAGGGCTTTATGGCTACACCTTC. It specifies CASCLGTGLYGYTF. The V gene is TRBV18, the J gene TRBJ1-2, with 9 bases matching TRBD1. Germline-derived CDR1 and CDR2 are KGHSH and LQKENI. The junction had 8 bases not matched to a gene; V was cut back by 7 bases and J by 5 bases. This CDR3 comprises 14 residues.

This chain links TRBV7-9 with TRBJ2-7; TRBD1 is a possible D gene (5 bases). V was shortened by 5 bases and J by 7 bases, with 21 bases between the two germline ends. In germline, CDR1 is SEHNR, CDR2 FQNEAQ (reference sequence). CDR3 size: 15 residues. CDR3 sequence reads: CASSPRGRAVSEQYF. In nucleotides, the CDR3 is TGTGCCAGCAGCCCCCGTGGCAGGGCTGTCTCAGAGCAGTACTTC.

The chain has TRBV12-5 and TRBJ2-7; possible D gene TRBD2, 5 bases. This CDR3 is 15 amino acids long. V was shortened by 1 base and J by 3 bases, with 13 bases between the two germline ends. CDR1 is LGHNT, CDR2 FRNRAP, per germline. CDR3 in DNA: TGTGCTAGTGGTTTGGCAGGTCGAGACTACTACGAGCAGTACTTC. It encodes CASGLAGRDYYEQYF.

V is TRBV4-2 and J is TRBJ1-1; a weak D match, TRBD1 (6 bases). Trimming removed 0 bases from V and 5 bases from J, with 22 bases in between. The CDR3 loop spans 18 amino acids. CDR1 is LGHNA and CDR2 is YNFKEQ in the germline V gene. CDR3 DNA sequence: TGTGCCAGCAGCCAAGATAAAATTGGACAGCCCGAGGTAACTGAAGCTTTCTTT. Its translation: CASSQDKIGQPEVTEAFF.